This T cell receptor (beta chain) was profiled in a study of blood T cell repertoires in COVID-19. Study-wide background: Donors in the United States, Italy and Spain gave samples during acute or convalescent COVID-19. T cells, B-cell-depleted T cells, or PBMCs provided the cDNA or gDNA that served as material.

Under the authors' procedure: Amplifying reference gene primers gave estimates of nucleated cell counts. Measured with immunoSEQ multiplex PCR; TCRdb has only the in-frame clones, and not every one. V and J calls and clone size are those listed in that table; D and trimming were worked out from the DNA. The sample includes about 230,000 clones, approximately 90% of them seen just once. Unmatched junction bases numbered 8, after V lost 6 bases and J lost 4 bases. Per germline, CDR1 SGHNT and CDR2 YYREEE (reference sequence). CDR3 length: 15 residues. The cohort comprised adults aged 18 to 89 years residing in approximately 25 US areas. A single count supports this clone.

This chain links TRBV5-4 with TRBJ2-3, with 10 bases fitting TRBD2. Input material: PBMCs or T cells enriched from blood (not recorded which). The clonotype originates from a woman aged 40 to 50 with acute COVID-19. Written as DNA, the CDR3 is TGTGCCAGCACCGAAGTAGCGGGGGGCCCAGATACGCAGTATTTT. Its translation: CASTEVAGGPDTQYF.